This section outlines one T cell receptor (beta chain) sequence together with its context. The data are from a study of cytomegalovirus exposure and HLA in healthy donors. The V end lost 2 bases, the J end lost 5 bases, and 10 bases lay between the germline ends. CDR1 SGHNT and CDR2 YENEEA come from the germline V gene. The CDR3 has 14 amino acids. The PCR employed 60 Vbeta primers together with 13 Jbeta primers. Some clones are missing from TCRdb's copy, which holds only in-frame ones; the method was immunoSEQ multiplex PCR. The sample lists some 200,000 clones, 70% occurring once. J is TRBJ2-1 and V is TRBV11-3, with a weak D call TRBD1 (5 bases). Sequencing input: PBMCs. The TCR sequence derives from a man aged 40-50 years in good health and CMV-seropositive. The CDR3 spells CASSLRTKNNEQFF. The CDR3 coding sequence is TGTGCCAGCAGCTTAAGGACAAAAAACAATGAGCAGTTCTTC.